A single sample is the source of the 12 T cell receptor beta chains below, sequenced in a study of cytomegalovirus exposure and HLA in healthy donors. A multiplex PCR was run with 60 Vbeta primers and 13 Jbeta primers. The method was immunoSEQ multiplex PCR; TCRdb's version includes in-frame clones alone and lacks a portion of them. This sample carries 180,000 or so clones, roughly 80% of them seen once, and the ten largest clones take about 8%. Specimen: PBMCs. Every receptor here comes from a woman aged 40 to 55 in good health and CMV-seropositive.

The J gene is TRBJ1-2, the V gene TRBV15; TRBD1 is a possible D gene (5 bases). The CDR3 sequence is 15 residues long. Trimming pared 2 bases from V and 3 bases from J, leaving 13 bases between. Germline V lookup: CDR1 LNHNV, CDR2 YYDKDF (reference sequence). CDR3 sequence (DNA): TGTGCCACCAGCAGACGCCGGGGGTATGACTATGGCTACACCTTC. Residues: CATSRRRGYDYGYTF.

Many counts were recorded for this clone. The chain combines TRBV11-2 with TRBJ2-1; the D gene is possibly TRBD2 (6 bases). The CDR3 is 14 residues long. Germline V gives CDR1 SGHAT, CDR2 FQNNGV. Trimming removed 3 bases at V and 0 bases at J, with 6 bases between. The CDR3 is CASSFGSSYNEQFF. As DNA, the CDR3 is TGTGCCAGCAGCTTCGGGAGCTCCTACAATGAGCAGTTCTTC.

J is TRBJ2-7 and V is TRBV28; weak D call: TRBD1 (6 bases). CDR3 length equals 17 residues. The V end lost 1 base, the J end lost 2 bases, and 18 bases lay between the germline ends. Germline CDR1 reads MDHEN; CDR2 reads SYDVKM. DNA of the CDR3: TGTGCCAGCAGTTTATTCGTTGGGACATTGGCCCCCTACGAGCAGTACTTC. It is translated as CASSLFVGTLAPYEQYF.

The CDR3 spells CASSGTGPANEKLFF. In nucleotides, the CDR3 is TGTGCCAGCAGTGGAACAGGTCCAGCTAATGAAAAACTGTTTTTT. The chain employs TRBV6-1 and TRBJ1-4; D possibly corresponds to TRBD1 (5 bases). CDR1 is MNHNS and CDR2 is SASEGT in the germline V gene. The CDR3 spans 15 residues. V dropped 4 bases and J dropped 3 bases, with 12 bases sitting between them.

V is TRBV4-2 and J is TRBJ2-7, with TRBD2 matching 11 bases. V lost 7 bases and J lost 4; bases outside the gene matches: 21. The CDR3 length is 19 residues. Germline V gene lookup returns CDR1 LGHNA and CDR2 YNFKEQ. The CDR3 is CASTFPGASGGTNPYEQYF. The DNA for the CDR3 is TGTGCCAGCACCTTCCCCGGGGCTAGCGGGGGGACCAACCCGTACGAGCAGTACTTC.

The chain links TRBV10-3 to TRBJ1-3; 12 positions match TRBD1. The V gene end was trimmed by 5 bases and the J gene end by 0 bases; junction bases not matched to a gene: 14. This CDR3 has 20 residues. Germline V gives CDR1 ENHRY, CDR2 SYGVKD. The CDR3, as DNA: TGTGCCATCAGTAACCCCTCCGGGACAGGGGGCCGGTTCTCTGGAAACACCATATATTTT. The encoded protein is CAISNPSGTGGRFSGNTIYF.

This clone has a handful of counts. The rearrangement links TRBV4-3 to TRBJ1-4; TRBD1 aligns across 10 bases. Germline trimming cut 0 bases from V and 6 bases from J; bases unmatched to any gene: 1. CDR1 is LGHNA, CDR2 YSLEER, per germline. The CDR3 has 15 residues. Written as DNA, the CDR3 is TGCGCCAGCAGCCAAGAGACAGGGGGCGATGAAAAACTGTTTTTT. It translates to CASSQETGGDEKLFF.

This clone was detected only once. This sample includes further DNA sequences coding for the same CDR3. The chain couples TRBV5-1 to TRBJ2-3, with TRBD2 identical over 10 bases. There are 17 residues in the CDR3. V lost 0 bases, J lost 4 bases, and 8 bases stayed unmatched. Germline values: CDR1 SGHRS, CDR2 YFSETQ. The CDR3 DNA reads as TGCGCCAGCAGCTTGGCACTAGCGGGACCCGCCGCAGATACGCAGTATTTT. Amino acid sequence: CASSLALAGPAADTQYF.

The rearrangement uses TRBV6-1 and TRBJ1-1; 8 bases align to TRBD1. V was clipped by 6 bases and J by 3 bases; unmatched bases: 9. Germline CDR1 MNHNS, CDR2 SASEGT. The CDR3 covers 15 residues. CDR3 coding DNA: TGTGCCAGCAGGAACGGACAGGGTACTTACACTGAAGCTTTCTTT. Amino acid sequence: CASRNGQGTYTEAFF.

The chain joins TRBV4-1 to TRBJ1-1; D is uncertain. This CDR3 is built from 16 residues. The V gene's germline CDR1 is MGHRA and CDR2 YSYEKL. The germline V and J ends were trimmed by 0 bases and 0 bases, with 11 bases remaining between them. CDR3 protein: CASSQDDGTLNTEAFF. CDR3 bases: TGCGCCAGCAGCCAAGATGATGGCACACTGAACACTGAAGCTTTCTTT.

The chain carries TRBV10-1 and TRBJ2-7, with 8 bases identical to TRBD2. The CDR3 is made up of 13 amino acids. J gave up 1 base and V 6 bases, and 2 bases lay outside the gene matches. The germline V gene has CDR1 WNHNN and CDR2 SYGVQD (reference sequence). CDR3 loop: CASRASGSYEQYF. The CDR3 nucleotides are TGCGCCAGCAGGGCTAGCGGGTCCTACGAGCAGTACTTC.

This clone occurred once. The CDR3, as DNA: TGTGCCAGCAGCCCCTGGACAGATGCCTCTGGGGCCAACGTCCTGACTTTC. Protein product: CASSPWTDASGANVLTF. The chain employs TRBV11-2 and TRBJ2-6, with D possibly being TRBD1 (6 bases). V lost 5 bases and J lost 0, with 14 bases in between. CDR3 size: 17 residues. In germline, CDR1 is SGHAT, CDR2 FQNNGV.